This T cell receptor (beta chain) stems from a study of OX40 agonist ivuxolimab in advanced cancers. CDR3 length: 14 amino acids. The V gene end was trimmed by 5 bases and the J gene end by 9 bases; junction bases not matched to a gene: 9. Germline V gene sequence: CDR1 LNHNV, CDR2 YYDKDF (reference sequence). Here immunoSEQ multiplex PCR was the method, and the copy in TCRdb shows in-frame clones only, minus some. Altogether tens of thousands of clones are present, about nine tenths being singletons, with the ten largest covering approximately 20%. The V and J genes are TRBV15 and TRBJ2-1; TRBD2 matches at 8 bases. The receptor's source is an adult with an advanced solid tumor such as melanoma, head and neck, liver or kidney cancer. Specimen: CD4+ or CD8+ T cells sorted from blood, collected in a trial of the OX40 agonist ivuxolimab. The CDR3, as DNA: TGTGCCACCAGCTCCAGCGGGAGCGGTAGTGAGCAGTTCTTC. As protein: CATSSSGSGSEQFF.